This record covers a single T cell receptor (beta chain). The CDR3 is made up of 14 amino acids. Between the trimmed V and J ends, which lost 5 bases and 5 bases, there was a span of 14 bases. The germline V gene has CDR1 SGHNT and CDR2 YENEEA. These data come from a study of cytomegalovirus exposure and HLA in healthy donors. This PCR relied on a set of 60 Vbeta primers and 13 Jbeta primers. The data were produced by immunoSEQ multiplex PCR, yet TCRdb's version contains in-frame clones alone and is incomplete. The sample lists approximately 130,000 clones, just under 80% seen once, with roughly 0.99% in the top ten.

This clonotype originated in a male donor in good health and CMV-seronegative. The sample comprised PBMCs. The chain employs TRBV11-3 and TRBJ2-3; weak D call: TRBD1 (5 bases). CDR3 sequence (DNA): TGTGCCAGCAGCCACAGGACGCAGAGAGATACGCAGTATTTT. The encoded protein is CASSHRTQRDTQYF.